This section outlines one T cell receptor (beta chain) sequence together with its context. The antigen is unknown. The data originate from a study of beta chain features in type 1 diabetes. Whole-study findings and limits: Significant though moderate, a shortening of TCRB CDR3s appeared in all four CD4+ subsets of Type 1 diabetes patients.

The authors reverse transcribed all of the isolated RNA, so sequencing captured expressed TCRB transcripts. TCRdb's table, derived via immunoSEQ multiplex PCR, lists solely in-frame clones and lacks some. The sample consists of 350,000 to 450,000 clones, 11% to 15% of them appearing once. With 6 bases clipped from V and 2 bases from J, the junction kept 6 bases outside the gene matches. This CDR3 contains 15 residues. CDR1 is ENHRY and CDR2 is SYGVKD in the germline V gene. The chain combines TRBV10-3 with TRBJ2-3; 9 bases map to TRBD2. Material for sequencing was naive CD4+ T cells from blood. This TCR was sampled from a man aged 25 to 45 in good health. The CDR3 coding sequence is TGTGCCATCAGCTCGACTAGCGGAAACACAGATACGCAGTATTTT. Its translation: CAISSTSGNTDTQYF.